The text below deals with one TCR beta chain. The record originates from a study of PD-1 blockade in mismatch repair-deficient tumors. The overall study: Patients had 12 mismatch repair-deficient cancer types, all previously treated and progressing.

The method was immunoSEQ multiplex PCR; TCRdb's version includes in-frame clones alone and lacks a portion of them. The data contain about 120,000 clones, 86% of them singletons. The source is an adult with mismatch repair-deficient cancer. The sequencing here drew on peripheral blood, taken 44 weeks after starting pembrolizumab.

The CDR3 DNA reads TGCGCCAGCAGGACTACTCTGAATGCGAACACCGGGGAGCTGTTTTTT. This codes for CASRTTLNANTGELFF. The V call is TRBV10-2, the J call TRBJ2-2; D perhaps matches TRBD2 (5 bases). CDR3 length equals 16 residues. CDR1 and CDR2 from the germline V gene are WSHSY and SAAADI. V lost 6 bases and J 0 bases, leaving 14 bases between the germline ends.